This T cell receptor beta chain was found in a study of T-cell memory formation after mild COVID-19 (dated by TCRdb to the early 2020s). About the investigation overall: TCR sequence clusters from the two donors were found to be largely donor specific. T-cell clones expanding and contracting after mild COVID-19 in two donors were tracked by longitudinal TCRalpha and TCRbeta repertoire sequencing. Two young, previously healthy adult volunteers made up the cohort, one male and one female.

PBMCs were isolated by Ficoll-Paque density gradient centrifugation. Trimming costs V 4 bases and J 5 bases, and their ends lie 20 bases apart. The germline V gene encodes CDR1 LGHNA and CDR2 YNFKEQ. Reading from cysteine to phenylalanine, the CDR3 counts 16 amino acids. Kept here is only the CDR3 DNA, which spans 48 bases and is read in frame from base 1. Note on this clonotype: The target of this receptor is not known. Base-call qualities are not available, and no considerably larger clone is one nucleotide away.

Study-level results and caveats: Some responding clones were found in pre-infection memory, which suggests that pre-existing cross-reactive memory T cells took part in the SARS-CoV-2 response. Contracting CD4+ clones were found mainly in CM and EM memory subsets, while CD8+ clones were enriched in EMRA. The study covered only a couple of mild cases, and larger cohorts including severe cases with pre-infection samples were considered necessary. Clones contracting from day 15 to 85 had balanced CD4/CD8 phenotypes, while a second wave expanding from day 15 to 37 was biased towards CD4+. The second-wave clones that peaked on day 37 were not confirmed to be SARS-CoV-2 specific.

The instrument given in TCRdb is Illumina NovaSeq 6000. TCRalpha and TCRbeta cDNA libraries were constructed by 5'RACE with constant-segment primers, with sample barcodes and unique molecular identifiers being introduced. RNA was extracted from every sample with Trizol reagent. The libraries were amplified in two PCR steps, and the second step added a second sample barcode and Illumina TruSeq adapters. Libraries were sequenced on an Illumina NovaSeq with 2 x 150 bp paired-end reads. For the original study's pipeline: Reads were demultiplexed and collapsed into UMI-guided consensus sequences with migec v1.2.7. Using mixcr v2.1.11, UMI consensuses were aligned to TRA and TRB V and J templates and then assembled into clonotypes. A clonotype was counted as expanded or contracted only if both edgeR and NoisET called the change significant, with noise models trained on biological replicates. edgeR calls used a false discovery rate-adjusted p below 0.01 and a log2 fold-change threshold of 1. As an exploratory analysis of dynamics, PCA with hierarchical clustering was applied to max-normalized trajectories of the 1000 most abundant clonotypes. Separately sequenced CD4+ and CD8+ repertoires were used to assign the CD4 or CD8 phenotype of responding clones. TCRdb handled the public reads itself, with Q25 trimming in fastp and clone calling in MiXCR, and kept productive beta chains. CDR3 protein duplicates are merged, each entry listing the most common genes and DNA. In this record, the V and J calls reflect TCRdb's handling and not the investigators' own analysis. The sample table holds a few hundred thousand distinct CDR3 sequences, of which just under 20% were seen once. The top ten clonotypes cover around 21% of the sample.

Sample: PBMCs or a T cell subset sorted from them (not recorded which). The receptor was derived from a young man who had mild COVID-19 (a few samples of this study predate the infection). The sample titles of this study are shuffled in the database, so cell type and time point are left out; the donor was told from shared clones. Recombination connected TRBV4-2 to TRBJ2-5; the D segment could be TRBD1, given 5 matching bases. The DNA sequence is TGTGCCAGCAGCCTCACCTGGGGCCCGATCGGGGAGACCCAGTACTTC. It translates to CASSLTWGPIGETQYF.